What follows are 6 T cell receptor beta chains derived from one specimen sequenced in a study of T cell repertoires in cytomegalovirus infection. From the reads, TCRdb called clonotypes with MiXCR, one entry per CDR3 protein. The sample consists of under 450,000 distinct CDR3 sequences, approximately 30% of them appearing once. Antigen specificity for these receptors is unknown. Source: cultured PBMCs, taken from culture after CMV antigen stimulation. These TCRs come from a human donor in good health (CMV status not recorded). Some clones in this sample may be carry-over from other donors' samples.

This clonotype was seen more than once but under ten times. V usage is TRBV27 and J usage is TRBJ2-2; 12 positions match TRBD2. The germline CDR1 and CDR2 sequences are MNHEY and SMNVEV (reference sequence). This CDR3 spans 15 amino acids. V shed 7 bases and J 8 bases; nucleotides not matched to a gene: 8. In DNA form, the CDR3 reads TGTGCCAGCACCTCTAGCGGGAGGGCCCCGGGGGAGCTGTTTTTT. Encoded protein: CASTSSGRAPGELFF.

This rearrangement joins TRBV12-3 or TRBV12-4 to TRBJ1-2; D gene ambiguous. Trimming shortened V by 2 bases and J by 5 bases, and 12 bases separated the two germline ends. CDR3 size: 14 residues. CDR3 bases: TGTGCCAGCAGTTTAAGGAGGGCGCGGTATGGCTACACCTTC. This gives the protein CASSLRRARYGYTF.

This clonotype was detected a few times. The V and J genes are TRBV27 and TRBJ2-2; D possibly uses TRBD1 or TRBD2 (5 bases each). V was trimmed by 6 bases and J by 4 bases, leaving 12 bases between them. The CDR3 totals 14 residues. Germline assignment: CDR1 MNHEY and CDR2 SMNVEV (reference sequence). CDR3: CASRRGAGTGELFF. The CDR3 nucleotides are TGTGCCAGCAGACGGGGCGCGGGCACCGGGGAGCTGTTTTTT.

The chain combines TRBV25-1 with TRBJ2-7; 13 nucleotides agree with TRBD2. The ends lost 3 bases at V and 2 bases at J; junction bases unmatched: 13. Germline V gene data show CDR1 as MGHDK and CDR2 as SYGVNS. This CDR3 region has 19 residues. CDR3 protein: CASSDSPGTSGEHTYEQYF. The CDR3 DNA is TGTGCCAGCAGTGATTCCCCCGGGACTAGCGGGGAGCATACCTACGAGCAGTACTTC.

The J gene is TRBJ1-1, the V gene TRBV7-9; 11 nucleotides align to TRBD1. Germline CDR1 SEHNR, CDR2 FQNEAQ (reference sequence). The CDR3 length is 15 residues. The V and J ends lost 4 bases and 5 bases, in that order; junction bases with no gene match: 6. The CDR3 loop is CASSSPGQGATEAFF. The CDR3 DNA reads as TGTGCCAGCAGCTCGCCCGGACAGGGGGCTACTGAAGCTTTCTTT.

This clonotype showed up just a few times. V usage is TRBV4-2 and J usage is TRBJ2-3; TRBD2 agrees at 7 bases. V trimming: 0 bases; J trimming: 2 bases; junction bases outside the gene matches: 8. This CDR3 comprises 17 residues. Germline V gene sequence: CDR1 LGHNA, CDR2 YNFKEQ. This CDR3 is CASSQDVASGITDTQYF. CDR3 bases: TGTGCCAGCAGCCAAGATGTCGCTAGCGGAATCACAGATACGCAGTATTTT.